This entry lists 5 T cell receptor beta chains sequenced from one sample in a study of T cell repertoires in cytomegalovirus infection. TCRdb itself ran the reads through MiXCR, one entry per CDR3 protein. The table includes some 220,000 distinct CDR3 sequences, 6% to 8% detected once. The source material was PBMCs. These receptors came from a human donor in good health (CMV status not recorded). Some clones in this sample may be carry-over from other donors' samples.

The V and J genes are TRBV20-1 and TRBJ1-2, with D maybe TRBD1 (5 bases). The CDR3 runs to 15 residues. CDR1 is DFQATT and CDR2 is SNEGSKA in the germline V gene (reference sequence). The V gene lost 0 bases and the J gene lost 8 bases, with 19 bases spanning the gap. The CDR3, as DNA: TGCAGTGCTAGAGATGGGACGAGGACTAATCGGGGCTACACCTTC. It encodes CSARDGTRTNRGYTF.

The sample holds many counts of this clonotype. J is TRBJ1-4 and V is TRBV20-1; possibly TRBD1 for D (5 bases). Trimming took off 3 bases at V and 8 bases at J, with 10 bases between the two ends. Germline assignment: CDR1 DFQATT and CDR2 SNEGSKA (reference sequence). The length of the CDR3 is 12 residues. The CDR3 DNA sequence: TGCAGTGCTAGTGGGGGGAGAGAAAAACTGTTTTTT. Residues: CSASGGREKLFF.

This clonotype has a count of ten or more. The chain has TRBV7-2 and TRBJ1-5, with D hard to call. V dropped 0 bases and J dropped 3 bases, with 21 bases sitting between them. Germline loops: CDR1 SGHTA, CDR2 FQGNSA. The CDR3 runs 19 residues. Here the CDR3 DNA reads TGTGCCAGCAGCTTAGCAAGAGGGTCCCGCACGAGCCTCAATCAGCCCCAGCATTTT. This encodes CASSLARGSRTSLNQPQHF.

This clonotype was seen repeatedly, ten times or more. This rearrangement joins TRBV18 to TRBJ1-1, with D perhaps TRBD1 (5 bases). Trimming took off 1 base at V and 1 base at J, with 13 bases between the two ends. The CDR3 has 16 amino acids. Germline V gives CDR1 KGHSH, CDR2 LQKENI. Here the CDR3 DNA reads TGTGCCAGCTCACCACTATCGGGGGGGGAGAACACTGAAGCTTTCTTT. This gives the protein CASSPLSGGENTEAFF.

There are many counts of this clonotype. The V gene is TRBV7-6, the J gene TRBJ1-2; possibly TRBD1 for D (5 bases). The CDR3 length is 12 residues. Germline V CDR1 and CDR2: SGHVS, FNYEAQ. The ends were cut back, 5 bases at V and 4 bases at J, with 8 bases in the middle. The DNA of the CDR3 is TGTGCCAGCAGCCCCGGGGCCTATGGCTACACCTTC. It encodes CASSPGAYGYTF.